These T cell receptor beta chains were read from a single sample in a study of control samples from healthy donors and cancer patients. Generated by immunoSEQ multiplex PCR, the TCRdb table keeps only in-frame clones and is missing some. The repertoire holds some 150,000 clones, under 96% seen once, with over 0.9% in the top ten. Input material: blood. These receptors all come from a woman in her twenties or thirties in good health. Both conserved end residues are trimmed from each CDR3. Fields, in order: V gene, J gene, CDR3 protein.

TRBV5-1	TRBJ1-1	ASSLVLGSTEAF
TRBV30	TRBJ1-5	AWSGLQGDQPQH
TRBV28	TRBJ1-4	ASSSTGRLEKLF
TRBV10-3	TRBJ2-1	ATQTSSYNEQF
TRBV19	TRBJ1-5	ASSITGQTSRQPQH
TRBV14	TRBJ2-5	ASSQGQLAGGETQY
TRBV12-5	TRBJ1-1	ASGLYGGTEAF
TRBV27	TRBJ2-5	ASSSIKQETQY
TRBV10-3	TRBJ2-7	AISESRVGLSAEQY
TRBV29-1	TRBJ2-7	SVVIPVANEQY
TRBV5-6	TRBJ1-4	ASSLYLNRRNEKLF
TRBV7-7	TRBJ2-3	ASSLDGSGTDTQY
TRBV4-1	TRBJ1-1	ASSSGRGGNTEAF
TRBV10-3	TRBJ1-3	AISDSGGQGSGNTIY
TRBV28	TRBJ2-7	ASNIAGAGSYEQY
TRBV19	TRBJ2-5	ASSIGTSSDGETQY
TRBV30	TRBJ1-1	AWDRGNTEAF
TRBV4-1	TRBJ1-5	ASSQDPWQGGKQPQH
TRBV9	TRBJ2-1	ASSGGTNDYNEQF
TRBV28	TRBJ2-4	ASSTTLGTALAKNIQY
TRBV30	TRBJ2-2	AYTSTNTGELF
TRBV28	TRBJ1-5	ASSDQLPGNQPQH
TRBV3-1/TRBV3-2	TRBJ2-3	ASSQQGSDTQY
TRBV28	TRBJ2-5	ASRQGWQETQY
TRBV5-1	TRBJ1-1	ASSLEGYGGTEAF
TRBV5-5	TRBJ2-7	ASSPRGGRRGEQY
TRBV5-1	TRBJ2-7	ASSFDRYSYEQY
TRBV15	TRBJ2-2	ATSEGQGWIGELF
TRBV2	TRBJ2-1	ASSELSSYNEQF
TRBV6-5	TRBJ1-1	ASSYSMFGGQVEAF
TRBV30	TRBJ2-5	AWADRGRSFETQY
TRBV15	TRBJ2-2	ATSLRGRLNTGELF
TRBV5-1	TRBJ2-7	ASSLGTGGYEQY
TRBV13	TRBJ2-7	ASSLEPAAYEQY
TRBV5-1	TRBJ2-1	ASSLEWGGRDEQF
TRBV6-5	TRBJ1-1	ASSRRGNTEAF
TRBV6-5	TRBJ1-3	ASSYSRTDSGNTIY
TRBV5-6	TRBJ1-2	ASSRRTERGYT
TRBV12-3/TRBV12-4	TRBJ1-5	ASTLQLGQPQH
TRBV6-4	TRBJ2-1	ASSDSGAAHHEQF